The present T cell receptor beta chain was sequenced within a study of PD-L1 blockade in urothelial cancer. This CDR3 contains 12 residues. Germline CDR1 GTSNPN, CDR2 SVGIG (reference sequence). V shed 2 bases and J shed 6 bases, with 8 bases lying between them. Sequenced by immunoSEQ multiplex PCR; TCRdb stores in-frame clones only, minus some. This table has 70,000 to 90,000 clones, more than 75% appearing once. Time point in this sample: pretreatment peripheral blood. The count of this clone is one. This receptor was obtained from a man aged 55-75 years with urothelial cancer. Source: PBMCs, taken around atezolizumab (anti-PD-L1) treatment. The chain employs TRBV30 and TRBJ2-1; perhaps TRBD1 as D (6 bases). Here the CDR3 DNA reads TGTGCCTGGAGTTTACAGGGCAATGAGCAGTTCTTC. Translating it yields CAWSLQGNEQFF.